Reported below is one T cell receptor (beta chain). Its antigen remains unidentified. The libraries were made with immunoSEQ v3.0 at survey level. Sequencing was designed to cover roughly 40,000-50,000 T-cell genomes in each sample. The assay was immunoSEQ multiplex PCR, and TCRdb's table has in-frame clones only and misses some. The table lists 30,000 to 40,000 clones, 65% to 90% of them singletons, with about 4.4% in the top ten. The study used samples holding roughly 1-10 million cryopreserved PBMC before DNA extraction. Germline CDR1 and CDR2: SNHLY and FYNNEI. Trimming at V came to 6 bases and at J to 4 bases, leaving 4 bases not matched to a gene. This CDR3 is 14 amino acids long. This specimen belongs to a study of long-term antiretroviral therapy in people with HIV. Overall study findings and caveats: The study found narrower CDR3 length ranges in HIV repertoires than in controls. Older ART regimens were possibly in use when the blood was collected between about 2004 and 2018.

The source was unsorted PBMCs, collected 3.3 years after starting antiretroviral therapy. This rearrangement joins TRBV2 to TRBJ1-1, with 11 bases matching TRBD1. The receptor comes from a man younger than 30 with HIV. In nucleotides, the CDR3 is TGTGCCAGCAGCCCCGGGACAGGGGGCACTGAAGCTTTCTTT. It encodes CASSPGTGGTEAFF. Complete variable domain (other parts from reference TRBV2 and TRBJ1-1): EPEVTQTPSHQVTQMGQEVILRCVPISNHLYFYWYRQILGQKVEFLVSFYNNEISEKSEIFDDQFSVERPDGSNFTLKIRSTKLEDSAMYFCASSPGTGGTEAFFGQGTRLTVV.